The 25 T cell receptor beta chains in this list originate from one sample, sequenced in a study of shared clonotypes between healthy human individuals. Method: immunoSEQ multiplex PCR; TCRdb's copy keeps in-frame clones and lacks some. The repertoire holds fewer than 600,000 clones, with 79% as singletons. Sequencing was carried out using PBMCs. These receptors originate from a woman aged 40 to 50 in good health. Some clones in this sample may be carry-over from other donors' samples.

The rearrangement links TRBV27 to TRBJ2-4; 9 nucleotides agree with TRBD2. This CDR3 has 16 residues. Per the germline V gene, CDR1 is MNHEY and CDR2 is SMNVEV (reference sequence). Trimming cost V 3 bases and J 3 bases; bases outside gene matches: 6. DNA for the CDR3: TGTGCCAGCAGTTTCTTAGCGGGAGAGAGCAAAAACATTCAGTACTTC. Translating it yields CASSFLAGESKNIQYF.

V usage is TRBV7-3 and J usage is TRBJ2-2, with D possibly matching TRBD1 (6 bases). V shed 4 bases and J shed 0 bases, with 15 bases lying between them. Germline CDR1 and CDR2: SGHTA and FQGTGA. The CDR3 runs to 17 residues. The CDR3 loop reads CASSSNRANTNTGELFF. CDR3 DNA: TGTGCCAGCAGCTCAAACAGGGCCAATACGAACACCGGGGAGCTGTTTTTT.

Here the CDR3 DNA reads TGTGCCAGCAGTTTACCGCTCGATAACTATGGCTACACCTTC. Protein: CASSLPLDNYGYTF. This chain links TRBV28 with TRBJ1-2; D gene unclear. The V gene's germline CDR1 is MDHEN and CDR2 SYDVKM. The CDR3 runs 14 residues. V was cut by 2 bases and J by 1 base, with 8 bases left in between.

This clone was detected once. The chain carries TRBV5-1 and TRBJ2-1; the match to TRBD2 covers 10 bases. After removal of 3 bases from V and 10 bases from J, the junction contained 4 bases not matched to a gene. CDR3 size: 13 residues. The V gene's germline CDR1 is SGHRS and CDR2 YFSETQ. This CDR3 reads CASSSRTSGEQFF. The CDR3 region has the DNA TGCGCCAGCAGCTCGCGGACTAGCGGCGAGCAGTTCTTC. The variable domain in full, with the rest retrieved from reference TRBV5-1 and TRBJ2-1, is KAGVTQTPRYLIKTRGQQVTLSCSPISGHRSVSWYQQTPGQGLQFLFEYFSETQRNKGNFPGRFSGRQFSNSRSEMNVSTLELGDSALYLCASSSRTSGEQFFGPGTRLTVL.

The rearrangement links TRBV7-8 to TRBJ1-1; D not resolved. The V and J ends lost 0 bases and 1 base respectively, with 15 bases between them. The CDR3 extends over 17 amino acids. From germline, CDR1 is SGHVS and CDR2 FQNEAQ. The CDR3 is CASSLASTASPNTEAFF. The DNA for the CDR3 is TGTGCCAGCAGCTTAGCATCGACCGCCTCCCCGAACACTGAAGCTTTCTTT.

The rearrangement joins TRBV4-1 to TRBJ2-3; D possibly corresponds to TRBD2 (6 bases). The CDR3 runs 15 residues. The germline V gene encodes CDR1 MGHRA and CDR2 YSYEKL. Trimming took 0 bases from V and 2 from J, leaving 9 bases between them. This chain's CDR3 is CASSQEVAATDTQYF. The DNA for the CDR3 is TGCGCCAGCAGCCAAGAGGTAGCGGCCACAGATACGCAGTATTTT.

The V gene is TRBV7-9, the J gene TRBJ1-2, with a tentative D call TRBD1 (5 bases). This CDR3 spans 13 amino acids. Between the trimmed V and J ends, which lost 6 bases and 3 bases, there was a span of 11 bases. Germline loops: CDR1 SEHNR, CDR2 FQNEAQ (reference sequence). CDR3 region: CASSPFRDYGYTF. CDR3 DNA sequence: TGTGCCAGCAGTCCGTTCAGGGACTATGGCTACACCTTC.

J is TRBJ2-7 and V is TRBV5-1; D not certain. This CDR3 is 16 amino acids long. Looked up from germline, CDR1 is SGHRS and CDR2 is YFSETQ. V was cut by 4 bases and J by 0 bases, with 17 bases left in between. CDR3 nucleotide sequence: TGCGCCAGCAGCACAACCTGGGCAGGTAGCTCCTACGAGCAGTACTTC. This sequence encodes CASSTTWAGSSYEQYF.

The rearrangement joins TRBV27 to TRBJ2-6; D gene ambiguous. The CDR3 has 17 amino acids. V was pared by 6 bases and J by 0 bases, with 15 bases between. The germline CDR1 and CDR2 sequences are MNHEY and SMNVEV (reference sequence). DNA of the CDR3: TGTGCCAGCAGCATCCATGGTTCGGGCTCTGGGGCCAACGTCCTGACTTTC. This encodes CASSIHGSGSGANVLTF.

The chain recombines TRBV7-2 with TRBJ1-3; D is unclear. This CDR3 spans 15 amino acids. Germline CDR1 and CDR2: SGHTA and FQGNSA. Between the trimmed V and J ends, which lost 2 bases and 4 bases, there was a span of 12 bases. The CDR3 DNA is TGTGCCAGCAGCTTAAGTCTGGGTACGGGAAACACCATATATTTT. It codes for CASSLSLGTGNTIYF.

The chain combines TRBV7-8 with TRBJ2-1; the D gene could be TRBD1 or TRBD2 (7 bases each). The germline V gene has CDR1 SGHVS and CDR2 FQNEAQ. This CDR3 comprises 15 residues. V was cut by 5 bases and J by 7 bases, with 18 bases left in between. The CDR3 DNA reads TGTGCCAGCAGCCAAGGGGTGCAGGGGGGGAATGAGCAGTTCTTC. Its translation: CASSQGVQGGNEQFF.

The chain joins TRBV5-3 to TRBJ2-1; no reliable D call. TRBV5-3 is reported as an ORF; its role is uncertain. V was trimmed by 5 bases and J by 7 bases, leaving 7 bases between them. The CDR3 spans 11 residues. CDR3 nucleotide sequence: TGTGCCAGAAGTAGGGCGAATGAGCAGTTCTTC. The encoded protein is CARSRANEQFF.

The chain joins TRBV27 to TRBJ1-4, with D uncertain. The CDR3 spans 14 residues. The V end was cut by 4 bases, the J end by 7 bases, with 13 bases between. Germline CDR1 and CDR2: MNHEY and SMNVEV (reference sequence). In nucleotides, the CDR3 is TGTGCCAGCAGTTCATCCGGGTGGGGTGAAAAACTGTTTTTT. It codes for CASSSSGWGEKLFF.

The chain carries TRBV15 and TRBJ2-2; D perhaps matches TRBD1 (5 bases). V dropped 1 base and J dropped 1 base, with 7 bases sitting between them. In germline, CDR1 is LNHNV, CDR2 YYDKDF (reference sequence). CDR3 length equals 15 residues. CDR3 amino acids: CATSRGGQNTGELFF. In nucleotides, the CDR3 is TGTGCCACCAGCAGAGGAGGACAGAACACCGGGGAGCTGTTTTTT.

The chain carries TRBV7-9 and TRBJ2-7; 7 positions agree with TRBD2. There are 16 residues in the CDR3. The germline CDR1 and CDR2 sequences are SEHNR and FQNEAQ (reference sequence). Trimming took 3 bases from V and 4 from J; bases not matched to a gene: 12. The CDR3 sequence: CASSFGREWLDYEQYF. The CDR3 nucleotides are TGTGCCAGCAGCTTTGGGCGGGAGTGGTTAGATTACGAGCAGTACTTC.

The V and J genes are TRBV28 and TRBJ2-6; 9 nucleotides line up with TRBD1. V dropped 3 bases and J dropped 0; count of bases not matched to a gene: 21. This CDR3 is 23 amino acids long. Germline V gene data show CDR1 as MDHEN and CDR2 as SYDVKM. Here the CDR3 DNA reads TGTGCCAGCAGTTTCAAATACCTCCGGACAGGGGCCCTCGCCTACTCTGGGGCCAACGTCCTGACTTTC. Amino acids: CASSFKYLRTGALAYSGANVLTF.

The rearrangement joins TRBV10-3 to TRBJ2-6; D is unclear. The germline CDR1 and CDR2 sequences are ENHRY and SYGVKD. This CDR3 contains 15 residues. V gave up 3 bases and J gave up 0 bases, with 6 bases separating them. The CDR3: CAISDQDSGANVLTF. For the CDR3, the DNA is TGTGCCATCAGTGACCAGGACTCTGGGGCCAACGTCCTGACTTTC.

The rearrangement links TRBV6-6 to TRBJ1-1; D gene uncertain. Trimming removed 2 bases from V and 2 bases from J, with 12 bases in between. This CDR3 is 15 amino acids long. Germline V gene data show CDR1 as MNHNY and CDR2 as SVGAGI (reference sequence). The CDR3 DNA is TGTGCCAGCAGTTACCTGAACAGCTATAACACTGAAGCTTTCTTT. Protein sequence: CASSYLNSYNTEAFF.

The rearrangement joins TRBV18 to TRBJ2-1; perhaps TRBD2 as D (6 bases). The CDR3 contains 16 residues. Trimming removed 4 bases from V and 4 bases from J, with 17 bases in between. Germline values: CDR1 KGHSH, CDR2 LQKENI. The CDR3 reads CASSRFSGVGYNEQFF. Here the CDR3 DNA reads TGTGCCAGCTCACGCTTCTCGGGAGTGGGTTACAATGAGCAGTTCTTC.

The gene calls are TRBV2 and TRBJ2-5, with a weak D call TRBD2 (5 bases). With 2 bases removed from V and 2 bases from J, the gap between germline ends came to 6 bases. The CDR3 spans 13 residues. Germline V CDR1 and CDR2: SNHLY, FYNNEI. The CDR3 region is CASSETGQETQYF. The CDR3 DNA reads TGTGCCAGCAGTGAAACGGGGCAAGAGACCCAGTACTTC.

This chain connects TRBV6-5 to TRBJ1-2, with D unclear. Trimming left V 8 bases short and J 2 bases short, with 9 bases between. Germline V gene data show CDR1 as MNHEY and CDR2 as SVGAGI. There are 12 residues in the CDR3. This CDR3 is CASGLLNYGYTF. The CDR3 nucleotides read TGTGCCAGCGGACTGCTAAACTATGGCTACACCTTC.

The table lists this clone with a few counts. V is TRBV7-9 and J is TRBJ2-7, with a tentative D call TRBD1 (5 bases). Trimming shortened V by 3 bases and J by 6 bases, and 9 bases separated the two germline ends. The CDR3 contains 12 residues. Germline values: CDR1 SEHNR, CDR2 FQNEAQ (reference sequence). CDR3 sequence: CASSFAGFEQYF. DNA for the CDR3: TGTGCCAGCAGCTTTGCAGGGTTCGAGCAGTACTTC.

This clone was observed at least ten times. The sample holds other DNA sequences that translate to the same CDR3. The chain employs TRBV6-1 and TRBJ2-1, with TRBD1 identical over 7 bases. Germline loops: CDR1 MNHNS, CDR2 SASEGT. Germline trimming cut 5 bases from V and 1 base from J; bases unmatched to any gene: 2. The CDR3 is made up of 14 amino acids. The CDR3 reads CASSPRGSYNEQFF. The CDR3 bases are TGTGCCAGCAGTCCCAGGGGGTCCTACAATGAGCAGTTCTTC.

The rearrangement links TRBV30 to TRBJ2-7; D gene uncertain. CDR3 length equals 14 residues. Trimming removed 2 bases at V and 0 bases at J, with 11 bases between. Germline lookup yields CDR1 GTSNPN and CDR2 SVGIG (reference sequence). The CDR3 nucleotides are TGTGCCTGGAGTTTTGGTGATAGCTCCTACGAGCAGTACTTC. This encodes CAWSFGDSSYEQYF. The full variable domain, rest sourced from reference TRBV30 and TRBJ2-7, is SQTIHQWPATLVQPVGSPLSLECTVEGTSNPNLYWYRQAAGRGLQLLFYSVGIGQISSEVPQNLSASRPQDRQFILSSKKLLLSDSGFYLCAWSFGDSSYEQYFGPGTRLTVT.

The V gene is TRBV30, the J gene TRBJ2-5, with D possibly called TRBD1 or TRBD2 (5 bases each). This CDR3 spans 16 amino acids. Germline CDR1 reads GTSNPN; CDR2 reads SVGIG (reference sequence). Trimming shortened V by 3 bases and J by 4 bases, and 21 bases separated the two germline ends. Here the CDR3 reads CAWSGPRDGLRETQYF. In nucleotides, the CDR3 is TGTGCCTGGAGCGGGCCCCGGGACGGTCTCCGAGAGACCCAGTACTTC.